Here is one T cell receptor beta chain with its context. Its antigen is currently unknown. This CDR3 has 13 residues. Trimming cost V 10 bases and J 4 bases, with 14 bases left between them. The germline gives CDR1 MNHEY, CDR2 SVGAGI. This entry comes from a study of cytomegalovirus exposure and HLA in healthy donors. 13 Jbeta primers and 60 Vbeta primers were used for the PCR. Clones were sequenced by immunoSEQ multiplex PCR, and TCRdb holds only the in-frame ones, with some missing. Of more than 110,000 clones in the sample, roughly 83% were seen once. Findings and caveats of the study: Later genetic work tied a missense DCLRE1C variant to beta-chain V and J trimming. In an earlier analysis, about 87% or about 30%: the productive usage of most TCR beta V segments. Reportedly, TCR beta sequences accurately predicted HLA-A and HLA-B alleles in most subjects.

V is TRBV6-5 and J is TRBJ2-1, with D unclear. The specimen sequenced was PBMCs. The receptor comes from a man aged 40-49 years in good health and CMV-seropositive. CDR3 sequence (DNA): TGTGCCACCTTGGAGATCGGATACAATGAGCAGTTCTTC. This encodes CATLEIGYNEQFF.